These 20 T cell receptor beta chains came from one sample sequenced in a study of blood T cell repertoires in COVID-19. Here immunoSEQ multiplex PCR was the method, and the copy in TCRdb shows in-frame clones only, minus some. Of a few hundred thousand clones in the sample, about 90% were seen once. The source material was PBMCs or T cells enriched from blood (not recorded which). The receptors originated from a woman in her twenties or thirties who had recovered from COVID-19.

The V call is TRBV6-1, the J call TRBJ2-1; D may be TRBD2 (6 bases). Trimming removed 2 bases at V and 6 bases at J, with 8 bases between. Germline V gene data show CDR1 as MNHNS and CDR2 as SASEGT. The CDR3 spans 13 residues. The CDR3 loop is CASSELARNEQFF. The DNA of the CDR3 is TGTGCCAGCAGTGAACTAGCGCGCAATGAGCAGTTCTTC.

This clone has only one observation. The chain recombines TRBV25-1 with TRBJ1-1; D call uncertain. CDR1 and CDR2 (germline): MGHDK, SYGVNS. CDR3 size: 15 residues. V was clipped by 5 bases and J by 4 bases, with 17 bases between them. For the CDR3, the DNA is TGTGCCAGCAGTCTGAGTGTCGCCGCGGCCACTGAAGCTTTCTTT. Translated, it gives CASSLSVAAATEAFF.

The CDR3 is CASTFSGGSSYEQYF. CDR3 coding DNA: TGTGCCAGTACCTTCAGCGGGGGGAGCTCCTACGAGCAGTACTTC. The chain uses TRBV19 and TRBJ2-7; TRBD2 matches at 9 bases. Germline V gene data show CDR1 as LNHDA and CDR2 as SQIVND (reference sequence). The CDR3 has 15 amino acids. V dropped 7 bases and J dropped 0; count of bases not matched to a gene: 7.

The CDR3 nucleotides read TGTGCCAGCAGTTTTGTTCCACAGGGGACAGGCTACACCTTC. Protein: CASSFVPQGTGYTF. The chain uses TRBV27 and TRBJ1-2; 7 nucleotides line up with TRBD1. The CDR3 runs 14 residues. Germline V gene sequence: CDR1 MNHEY, CDR2 SMNVEV (reference sequence). V was pared by 3 bases and J by 8 bases, with 9 bases of the junction left unmatched.

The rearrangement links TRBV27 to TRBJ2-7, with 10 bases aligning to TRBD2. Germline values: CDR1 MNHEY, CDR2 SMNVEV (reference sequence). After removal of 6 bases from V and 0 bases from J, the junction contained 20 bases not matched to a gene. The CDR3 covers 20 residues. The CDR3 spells CASSPIIGAGGPGSSYEQYF. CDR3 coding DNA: TGTGCCAGCAGCCCTATAATAGGAGCGGGAGGGCCAGGGAGCTCCTACGAGCAGTACTTC.

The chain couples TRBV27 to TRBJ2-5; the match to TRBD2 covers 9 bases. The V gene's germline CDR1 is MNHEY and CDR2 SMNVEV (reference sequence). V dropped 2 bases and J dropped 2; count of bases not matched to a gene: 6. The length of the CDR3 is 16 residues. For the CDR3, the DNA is TGTGCCAGCAGTTTAGTAGCGGGGGATATACAAGAGACCCAGTACTTC. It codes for CASSLVAGDIQETQYF.

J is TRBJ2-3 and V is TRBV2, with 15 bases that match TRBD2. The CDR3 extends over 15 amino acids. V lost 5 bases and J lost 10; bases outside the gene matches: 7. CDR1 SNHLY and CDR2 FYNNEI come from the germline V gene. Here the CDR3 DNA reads TGTGCCAGCAGTCAGGGACTAGCGGGAGGATCGGCGCAGTATTTT. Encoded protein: CASSQGLAGGSAQYF. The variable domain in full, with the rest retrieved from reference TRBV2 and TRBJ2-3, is EPEVTQTPSHQVTQMGQEVILRCVPISNHLYFYWYRQILGQKVEFLVSFYNNEISEKSEIFDDQFSVERPDGSNFTLKIRSTKLEDSAMYFCASSQGLAGGSAQYFGPGTRLTVL.

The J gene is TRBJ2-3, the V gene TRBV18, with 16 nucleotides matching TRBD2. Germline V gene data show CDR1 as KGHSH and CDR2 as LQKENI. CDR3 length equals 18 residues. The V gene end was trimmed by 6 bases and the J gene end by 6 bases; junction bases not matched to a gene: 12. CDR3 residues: CASSLNPGLAGGPDTQYF. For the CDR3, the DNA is TGTGCCAGCTCCCTAAACCCGGGACTAGCGGGAGGGCCGGATACGCAGTATTTT.

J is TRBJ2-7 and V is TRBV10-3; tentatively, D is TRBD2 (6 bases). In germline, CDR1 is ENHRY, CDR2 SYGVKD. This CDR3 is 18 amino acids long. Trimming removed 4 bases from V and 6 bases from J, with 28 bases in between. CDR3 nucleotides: TGTGCCATCAGTGTTTCGCGCCTACTTAGGGAGTTCGGGGGCGAGCAGTACTTC. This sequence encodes CAISVSRLLREFGGEQYF.

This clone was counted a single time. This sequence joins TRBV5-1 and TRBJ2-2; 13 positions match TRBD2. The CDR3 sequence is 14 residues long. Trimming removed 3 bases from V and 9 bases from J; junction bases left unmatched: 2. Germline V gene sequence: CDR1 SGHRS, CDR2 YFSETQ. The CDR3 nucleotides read TGCGCCAGCAGCTGGACTAGCGGGGGTCGGGAGCTGTTTTTT. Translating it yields CASSWTSGGRELFF.

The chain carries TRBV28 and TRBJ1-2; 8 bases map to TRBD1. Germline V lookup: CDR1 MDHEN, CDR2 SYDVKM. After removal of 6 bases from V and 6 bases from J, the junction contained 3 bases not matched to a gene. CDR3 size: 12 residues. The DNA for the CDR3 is TGTGCCAGCAGCGGACAGGGTGATGGCTACACCTTC. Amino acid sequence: CASSGQGDGYTF.

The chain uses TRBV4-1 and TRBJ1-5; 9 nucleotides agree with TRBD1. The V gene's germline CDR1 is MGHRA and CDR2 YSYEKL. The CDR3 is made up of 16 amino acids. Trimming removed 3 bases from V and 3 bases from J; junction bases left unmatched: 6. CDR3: CASSHPGTGNNQPQHF. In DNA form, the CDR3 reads TGCGCCAGCAGCCATCCCGGGACAGGGAACAATCAGCCCCAGCATTTT.

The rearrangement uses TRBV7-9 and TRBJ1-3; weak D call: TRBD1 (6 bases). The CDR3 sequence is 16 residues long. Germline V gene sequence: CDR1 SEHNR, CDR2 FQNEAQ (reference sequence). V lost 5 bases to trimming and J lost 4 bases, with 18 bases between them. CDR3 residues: CASSLDRNYPGNTIYF. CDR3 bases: TGTGCCAGCAGCCTGGACAGAAACTACCCCGGAAACACCATATATTTT.

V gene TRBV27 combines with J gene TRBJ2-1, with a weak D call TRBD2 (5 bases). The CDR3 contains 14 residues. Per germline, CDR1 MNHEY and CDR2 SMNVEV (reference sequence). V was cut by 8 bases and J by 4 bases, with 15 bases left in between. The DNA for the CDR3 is TGTGCCAGCCGCAGCGGACTTCTTTACAATGAGCAGTTCTTC. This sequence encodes CASRSGLLYNEQFF.

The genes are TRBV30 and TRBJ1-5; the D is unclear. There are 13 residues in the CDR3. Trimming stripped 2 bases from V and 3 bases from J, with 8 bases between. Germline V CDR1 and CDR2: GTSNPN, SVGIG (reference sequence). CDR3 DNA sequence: TGTGCCTGGAGTTTCAGGCTCAATCAGCCCCAGCATTTT. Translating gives CAWSFRLNQPQHF.

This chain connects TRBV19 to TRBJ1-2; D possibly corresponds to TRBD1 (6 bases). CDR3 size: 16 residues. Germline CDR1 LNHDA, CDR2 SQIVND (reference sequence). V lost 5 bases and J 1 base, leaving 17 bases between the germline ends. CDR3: CASSLIQGSFNYGYTF. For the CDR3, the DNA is TGTGCCAGTAGTTTAATACAGGGTTCTTTTAACTATGGCTACACCTTC.

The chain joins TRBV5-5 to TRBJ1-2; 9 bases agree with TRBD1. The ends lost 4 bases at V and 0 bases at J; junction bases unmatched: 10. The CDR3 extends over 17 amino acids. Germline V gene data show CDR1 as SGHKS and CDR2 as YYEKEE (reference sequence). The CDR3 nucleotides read TGTGCCAGCAGCGGCGCGGGACAGGGCAAAGCTAACTATGGCTACACCTTC. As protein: CASSGAGQGKANYGYTF.

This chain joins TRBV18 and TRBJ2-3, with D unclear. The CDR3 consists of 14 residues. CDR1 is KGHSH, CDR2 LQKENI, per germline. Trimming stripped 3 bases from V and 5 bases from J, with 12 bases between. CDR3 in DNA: TGTGCCAGCTCACCGCCCCACCCGAGAGATACGCAGTATTTT. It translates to CASSPPHPRDTQYF.

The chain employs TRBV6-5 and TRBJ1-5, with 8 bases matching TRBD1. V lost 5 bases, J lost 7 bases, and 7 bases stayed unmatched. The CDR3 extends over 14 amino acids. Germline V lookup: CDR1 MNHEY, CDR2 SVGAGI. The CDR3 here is CASSLTGVRQPQHF. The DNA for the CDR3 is TGTGCCAGCAGTCTGACAGGGGTCAGACAGCCCCAGCATTTT.

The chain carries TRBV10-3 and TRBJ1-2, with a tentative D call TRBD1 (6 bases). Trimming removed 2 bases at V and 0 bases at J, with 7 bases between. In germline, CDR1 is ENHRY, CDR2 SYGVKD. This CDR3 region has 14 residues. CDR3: CAISEAGANYGYTF. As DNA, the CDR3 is TGTGCCATCAGTGAGGCAGGGGCTAACTATGGCTACACCTTC.